A selection of T cell receptor beta chains follows, all from one sample in a study of T-cell memory formation after mild COVID-19. TCRdb independently ran MiXCR on the 5' RACE reads; one entry per CDR3 protein. The sample holds 150,000 or so distinct CDR3 sequences, about a third seen once. The sample taken for sequencing was PBMCs or a T cell subset sorted from them (not recorded which). These TCRs come from an adult woman who had mild COVID-19 (a few samples of this study predate the infection). Cell type and time point are not known. Each CDR3 is given with its conserved first and last residue.

v_call cdr3_aa
TRBV5-1 CASSQQGPGANVLTF
TRBV4-2 CASSQDPPLAGGYNEQFF
TRBV27 CASTKPRTGGRGPTYNEQFF
TRBV18 CASSRQGADTEAFF
TRBV12-3/TRBV12-4 CASSLSYQGWVGNEQFF
TRBV2 CASSDGAGSTGYEQYF
TRBV11-2 CASSSGRKNTEAFF
TRBV7-9 CASSPDRGRGETQYF
TRBV24-1 CATSETGMGNQPQHF
TRBV18 CASSPVTSGQSYEQYF
TRBV2 CASSEGTGGAGKLFF
TRBV5-6 CASSLVVERDTQYF
TRBV12-3/TRBV12-4 CASSPDSPYGYTF
TRBV18 CASSPPGPTDTQYF
TRBV20-1 CSARDPGNQPQHF
TRBV7-6 CASSDTGWGDEQFF
TRBV15 CATSRNTGYGTDTQYF
TRBV12-3/TRBV12-4 CARFREAAYEQYF
TRBV21-1 CARQYWTGVDMNTEAFF
TRBV7-9 CASSLVSAGLSQPQHF
TRBV12-3/TRBV12-4 CASSGATDSGNTIYF
TRBV7-9 CASSFSPTTRGYEQYF
TRBV30 CAWSLIPNTEAFF
TRBV6-5 CASSYSQGIEQFF
TRBV6-6 CASSYSETGWEETQYF
TRBV7-9 CASSRRAGNTGELFF
TRBV7-6 CASSLALGQGQGYTF
TRBV20-1 CSARETSGNYNEQFF
TRBV20-1 CSARGGARYNEQFF
TRBV7-2 CASSLEGTGGRSGVF
TRBV5-1 CASSLYGDRSNEQYF
TRBV20-1 CSARAINYGYTF
TRBV7-8 CASSLRQGTYNEQFF
TRBV3-1 CASSQLSNSPARTQYF
TRBV7-6 CASSLEVHPRDTGELFF
TRBV24-1 CATSDLNLAGFFSYNEQFF
TRBV20-1 CSARDIQGIYADTQYF